Listed below are T cell receptor beta chains from one sample, sequenced in a study of blood T cell repertoires in COVID-19. TCRdb's copy holds only in-frame clones and misses some; the assay was immunoSEQ multiplex PCR. The sample lists 170,000 or so clones, 90% to 95% occurring once. The sequenced material came from peripheral blood. The receptors were sampled from a man aged 45 to 65 with acute or convalescent COVID-19. Each CDR3 is given with its conserved first and last residue. The order of the fields is V gene, clone size, D gene, J gene, CDR3 protein, CDR3 DNA. The D gene is left open where the match is weak. For some rows the clone size is stated as once, few or many, or as a class when expanded; others skip it.

TRBV6-5,.,.,TRBJ1-1,CASRQGLTGNTEAFF,TGTGCCAGCAGGCAGGGGTTGACGGGGAACACTGAAGCTTTCTTT
TRBV5-1,.,.,TRBJ2-1,CASSLDSRGYNEQFF,TGCGCCAGCAGCTTGGACTCCCGAGGGTACAATGAGCAGTTCTTC
TRBV6-5,.,.,TRBJ1-1,CASSYTRQAEAFF,TGTGCCAGCAGCTATACACGACAGGCAGAAGCTTTCTTT
TRBV27,.,TRBD2,TRBJ2-5,CASSSSSGGEFQETQYF,TGTGCCAGCAGTTCCTCTAGCGGGGGAGAGTTTCAAGAGACCCAGTACTTC
TRBV30,once,.,TRBJ1-6,CAWSVDNVNSPLHF,TGTGCCTGGAGTGTGGACAATGTCAATTCACCCCTCCACTTT
TRBV28,once,TRBD1,TRBJ1-5,CASAGGWDRGVNQPQHF,TGTGCCAGCGCTGGGGGGTGGGACAGGGGGGTCAATCAGCCCCAGCATTTT
TRBV18,.,TRBD2,TRBJ2-1,CASSRGLAGGYNEQFF,TGTGCCAGCTCAAGGGGACTAGCGGGAGGTTACAATGAGCAGTTCTTC
TRBV19,once,.,TRBJ1-5,CASSKQSNSNQPQHF,TGTGCCAGTAGTAAACAGTCCAATAGCAATCAGCCCCAGCATTTT
TRBV5-5,.,.,TRBJ1-6,CASSRWTASSYNSPLHF,TGTGCCAGCAGCCGTTGGACAGCTAGCTCCTATAATTCACCCCTCCACTTT
TRBV29-1,.,TRBD2,TRBJ2-2,CSVWLAGGGELFF,TGCAGCGTTTGGCTAGCGGGTGGCGGAGAGCTGTTTTTT
TRBV14,.,.,TRBJ1-5,CASSQDRAINQPQHF,TGTGCCAGCAGCCAAGACAGGGCAATCAATCAGCCCCAGCATTTT
TRBV10-3,.,TRBD1,TRBJ2-2,CAISSGGQGLASELFF,TGTGCCATCAGTAGTGGGGGACAGGGGTTGGCATCGGAGCTGTTTTTT
TRBV27,.,TRBD2,TRBJ2-1,CASSPQGSGRGNEQFF,TGTGCCAGCAGCCCCCAGGGTAGCGGGAGAGGAAATGAGCAGTTCTTC
TRBV11-2,once,TRBD2,TRBJ2-5,CASSRGLAETQYF,TGTGCCAGCAGTCGGGGACTAGCAGAGACCCAGTACTTC
TRBV6-5,.,TRBD1,TRBJ1-1,CASSLYRGEAFF,TGTGCCAGCAGTTTATACAGGGGTGAAGCTTTCTTT
TRBV4-3,.,.,TRBJ2-6,CASSQDRGAVPSSGANVLTF,TGCGCCAGCAGCCAAGATCGGGGGGCAGTACCTAGCTCTGGGGCCAACGTCCTGACTTTC
TRBV18,.,TRBD1,TRBJ1-2,CASSPIPGQGPSYTF,TGTGCCAGCTCACCGATTCCGGGACAGGGGCCGAGCTACACCTTC
TRBV7-2,.,.,TRBJ1-2,CASSLVGEGGYTF,TGTGCCAGCAGCTTAGTGGGGGAGGGTGGCTACACCTTC
TRBV30,.,TRBD2,TRBJ2-3,CAWTAGLTDTQYF,TGTGCCTGGACAGCGGGACTCACAGATACGCAGTATTTT
TRBV10-1,few,TRBD1,TRBJ2-2,CASTTGTGRTGELFF,TGCGCCAGCACTACCGGGACAGGGCGCACCGGGGAGCTGTTTTTT
TRBV28,.,.,TRBJ2-7,CASSSPSYEQYF,TGTGCCAGCAGTTCCCCATCCTACGAGCAGTACTTC
TRBV20-1,.,TRBD2,TRBJ2-7,CSASMGPGTSGAYEQYF,TGCAGTGCTAGTATGGGACCCGGGACTAGCGGGGCCTACGAGCAGTACTTC
TRBV27,.,.,TRBJ2-3,CATQGWLVDTQYF,TGTGCCACACAGGGCTGGCTGGTTGATACGCAGTATTTT
TRBV27,.,.,TRBJ1-1,CASSRQEYTEAFF,TGTGCCAGCAGTCGACAGGAGTACACTGAAGCTTTCTTT
TRBV29-1,.,TRBD1,TRBJ1-4,CSVQQGRTTNEKLFF,TGCAGCGTTCAACAGGGGAGGACAACTAATGAAAAACTGTTTTTT
TRBV28,.,TRBD2,TRBJ2-7,CASSLVTLAGGYEQYF,TGTGCCAGCAGTTTGGTAACACTAGCGGGAGGGTACGAGCAGTACTTC
TRBV30,.,TRBD2,TRBJ2-7,CAWSGGTSGSYEQYF,TGTGCCTGGAGTGGGGGGACTAGCGGCTCCTACGAGCAGTACTTC
TRBV19,few,.,TRBJ1-3,CASRIRPGGPGNTIYF,TGTGCCAGTAGAATACGGCCGGGGGGCCCTGGAAACACCATATATTTT
TRBV2,.,TRBD1,TRBJ1-5,CASSGQGGQPQHF,TGTGCCAGCAGTGGGCAGGGGGGTCAGCCCCAGCATTTT
TRBV29-1,.,.,TRBJ1-2,CSVEQRAPSGYTF,TGCAGCGTTGAACAGCGGGCGCCTAGTGGCTACACCTTC